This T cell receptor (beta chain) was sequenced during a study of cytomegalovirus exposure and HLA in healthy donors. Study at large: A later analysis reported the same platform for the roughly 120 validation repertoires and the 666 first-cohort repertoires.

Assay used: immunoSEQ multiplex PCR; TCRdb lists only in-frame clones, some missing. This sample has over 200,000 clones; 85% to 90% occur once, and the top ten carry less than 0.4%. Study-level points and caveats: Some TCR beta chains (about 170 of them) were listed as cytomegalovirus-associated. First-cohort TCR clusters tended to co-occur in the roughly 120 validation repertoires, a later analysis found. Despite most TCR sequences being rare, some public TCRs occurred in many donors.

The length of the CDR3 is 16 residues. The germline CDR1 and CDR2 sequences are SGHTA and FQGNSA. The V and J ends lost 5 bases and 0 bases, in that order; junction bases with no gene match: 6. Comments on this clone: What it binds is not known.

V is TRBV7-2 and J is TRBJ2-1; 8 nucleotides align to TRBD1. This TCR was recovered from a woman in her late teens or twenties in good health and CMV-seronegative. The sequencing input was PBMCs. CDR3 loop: CASSRNRGSSYNEQFF. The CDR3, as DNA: TGTGCCAGCAGCCGTAACAGGGGGAGCTCCTACAATGAGCAGTTCTTC.